These 16 T cell receptor beta chains came from one sample sequenced in a study of shared clonotypes between healthy human individuals. Profiled with immunoSEQ multiplex PCR; TCRdb holds only in-frame clones, not every one. The profile covers roughly 2,500,000 clones, with 90% to 95% appearing a single time and 0.36% taken by the ten largest. Sequenced material: naive CD4+ T cells from PBMCs. Regarding subset: CD45RA+ positively selected. The origin of the receptors is a man younger than 35 in good health. Some clones in this sample may be carry-over from other donors' samples.

V usage is TRBV18 and J usage is TRBJ2-1, with 12 bases lining up with TRBD2. The CDR3 sequence is 16 residues long. V trimming: 4 bases; J trimming: 3 bases; junction bases outside the gene matches: 4. Germline CDR1 and CDR2: KGHSH and LQKENI. CDR3 sequence reads: CASSRGLAGLYNEQFF. The CDR3 DNA is TGTGCCAGCTCACGCGGACTAGCGGGACTCTACAATGAGCAGTTCTTC.

The V and J genes are TRBV12-5 and TRBJ2-3; D is possibly TRBD1 or TRBD2 (6 bases each). The CDR3 sequence is 13 residues long. V lost 1 base and J lost 6, with 8 bases in between. Germline V gene lookup returns CDR1 LGHNT and CDR2 FRNRAP. The DNA for the CDR3 is TGTGCTAGTGGTTTGGACGGGGGCGATACGCAGTATTTT. Its translation: CASGLDGGDTQYF.

V and J are TRBV18 and TRBJ2-6; possible D gene TRBD1, 5 bases. Per germline, CDR1 KGHSH and CDR2 LQKENI. With 0 bases removed from V and 1 base from J, the gap between germline ends came to 25 bases. This CDR3 spans 22 amino acids. Written as DNA, the CDR3 is TGTGCCAGCTCACCACCGATACTCATCGGACATGGGCGTTTATCTGGGGCCAACGTCCTGACTTTC. Its translation: CASSPPILIGHGRLSGANVLTF.

This chain uses TRBV9 with TRBJ2-3; the D call may be TRBD1 or TRBD2 (6 bases each). V was cut by 0 bases and J by 2 bases, with 19 bases left in between. The CDR3 runs 18 residues. CDR1 and CDR2 from the germline V gene are SGDLS and YYNGEE. Here the CDR3 DNA reads TGTGCCAGCAGCGTAGTTGGGGGAAGGGGGACTTACACAGATACGCAGTATTTT. It yields the protein CASSVVGGRGTYTDTQYF.

The chain recombines TRBV4-1 with TRBJ1-3; D gene uncertain. V was clipped by 1 base and J by 0 bases, with 7 bases between them. Germline lookup yields CDR1 MGHRA and CDR2 YSYEKL. This CDR3 is 15 amino acids long. The DNA of the CDR3 is TGCGCCAGCAGCCAAGTGTTGATCTCTGGAAACACCATATATTTT. Protein product: CASSQVLISGNTIYF.

The chain combines TRBV5-1 with TRBJ2-7; 16 bases match TRBD2. CDR3 length: 21 amino acids. Germline V gene data show CDR1 as SGHRS and CDR2 as YFSETQ. V dropped 1 base and J dropped 0; count of bases not matched to a gene: 13. The CDR3 loop reads CASSLSSTGLAGGRGSYEQYF. DNA of the CDR3: TGCGCCAGCAGCTTGTCGTCTACGGGACTAGCGGGAGGGCGGGGCTCCTACGAGCAGTACTTC.

The rearrangement joins TRBV9 to TRBJ1-4; TRBD1 aligns across 7 bases. Looked up from germline, CDR1 is SGDLS and CDR2 is YYNGEE. Trimming took 0 bases from V and 6 from J; bases not matched to a gene: 8. The CDR3 spans 16 residues. The chain's CDR3 is CASSVARGGGDEKLFF. For the CDR3, the DNA is TGTGCCAGCAGCGTAGCCAGGGGAGGGGGCGATGAAAAACTGTTTTTT. Full variable domain (rest looked up from reference TRBV9 and TRBJ1-4): DSGVTQTPKHLITATGQRVTLRCSPRSGDLSVYWYQQSLDQGLQFLIQYYNGEERAKGNILERFSAQQFPDLHSELNLSSLELGDSALYFCASSVARGGGDEKLFFGSGTQLSVL.

The V gene is TRBV29-1, the J gene TRBJ2-3; D gene unclear. The ends were cut back, 4 bases at V and 0 bases at J, with 11 bases in the middle. Germline-derived CDR1 and CDR2 are SQVTM and ANQGSEA. This CDR3 contains 14 residues. DNA of the CDR3: TGCAGCGTTGCCGCGCGAGGCAGCACAGATACGCAGTATTTT. This encodes CSVAARGSTDTQYF.

This clone showed up just once. The chain uses TRBV7-9 and TRBJ2-5; TRBD1 agrees at 9 bases. Gene TRBJ2-7 matches the end of the DNA better, so the J call may be wrong. The CDR3 spans 17 residues. Germline V gives CDR1 SEHNR, CDR2 FQNEAQ (reference sequence). For the CDR3, the DNA is TGTGCCAGCAGCGTGAACCTTTTCGGGACAGGGAGCTACGAGCAGTACTTC. Protein product: CASSVNLFGTGSYEQYF.

This sequence joins TRBV5-6 and TRBJ2-3, with 7 bases fitting TRBD2. The germline V gene has CDR1 SGHDT and CDR2 YYEEEE. The CDR3 is 14 residues long. Trimming cost V 3 bases and J 4 bases; bases outside gene matches: 5. The CDR3: CASSSTSSPDTQYF. The CDR3 DNA sequence: TGTGCCAGCAGCTCGACTAGCAGCCCAGATACGCAGTATTTT.

V is TRBV27 and J is TRBJ2-7; D perhaps matches TRBD1 (5 bases). Germline V gene sequence: CDR1 MNHEY, CDR2 SMNVEV (reference sequence). V lost 2 bases, J lost 0 bases, and 11 bases lay in between. The CDR3 contains 15 residues. The CDR3 loop is CASSLRGFSSYEQYF. In nucleotides, the CDR3 is TGTGCCAGCAGTTTAAGGGGTTTCAGCTCCTACGAGCAGTACTTC.

The rearrangement uses TRBV9 and TRBJ2-7; D not certain. CDR1 is SGDLS and CDR2 is YYNGEE in the germline V gene. The CDR3 is 15 amino acids. The germline V and J ends were trimmed by 1 base and 2 bases, with 13 bases remaining between them. The CDR3 sequence is CASSVYSAGTYEQYF. The DNA of the CDR3 is TGTGCCAGCAGCGTATATTCGGCAGGAACCTACGAGCAGTACTTC.

The chain employs TRBV9 and TRBJ2-1, with 8 bases lining up with TRBD2. CDR3 size: 16 residues. The germline V gene has CDR1 SGDLS and CDR2 YYNGEE. The J segment lost 2 bases and the V segment lost 3 bases, leaving 7 bases of the junction unmatched. The CDR3 here is CASSAGAGAAYNEQFF. In DNA form, the CDR3 reads TGTGCCAGCAGCGCCGGAGCGGGAGCAGCCTACAATGAGCAGTTCTTC.

The chain is built from TRBV5-1 and TRBJ1-2, with D possibly being TRBD1 (5 bases). V was cut by 3 bases and J by 6 bases, with 18 bases left in between. This CDR3 comprises 15 residues. The germline gives CDR1 SGHRS, CDR2 YFSETQ. DNA of the CDR3: TGCGCCAGCAGCTCCGGACACTTAAAAGGGGATGGCTACACCTTC. Amino acid sequence: CASSSGHLKGDGYTF.

Only a few counts were recorded for this clone. The chain employs TRBV2 and TRBJ1-1; D remains unclear. Germline lookup yields CDR1 SNHLY and CDR2 FYNNEI. V was trimmed by 7 bases and J by 1 base, leaving 16 bases between them. CDR3 length equals 15 residues. The CDR3 DNA reads TGTGCCAGCAACCCTGGGCGCACAGAGAACACTGAAGCTTTCTTT. It is translated as CASNPGRTENTEAFF.

For this clone: Because it lacks the conserved phenylalanine or tryptophan at the end, this CDR3 is likely a read error. The limits of the CDR3 on the DNA are not certain, so only TCRdb's listed CDR3 is given. The chain joins TRBV5-4 to TRBJ1-1. The germline gives CDR1 SGHNT, CDR2 YYREEE (reference sequence). With termini counted, the CDR3 has 12 amino acids. The CDR3 protein is CASSLGSQRFLL.